In its sample, the clone carrying this T cell receptor beta chain was seen a few times. The target antigen is unknown. This sample stems from a study of T cells in Graves' hyperthyroidism and ophthalmopathy. Overall study findings and caveats: Model predictions of ophthalmopathy came a median about six months before onset.

V lost 3 bases and J 4 bases, leaving 18 bases between the germline ends. The CDR3 contains 16 residues. Germline-derived CDR1 and CDR2 are LNHDA and SQIVND (reference sequence). Participants, patients aged 18 to 65, had newly diagnosed hyperthyroidism with a duration under 2 months. On the basis of clinical symptoms, serum thyroxine and TRAb, thyroid ultrasound and orbital computed tomography, diagnoses were made. The authors took PBMCs from roughly 9.5 ml fresh peripheral blood. The investigators amplified TCR beta CDR3 regions from RNA transcripts. The primer set for the first-round RT-PCR of the TCR CDR3 was HTBI. MiXCR, applied by TCRdb to the multiplex PCR reads, yields one record per CDR3 protein. Seen here are about 770,000 distinct CDR3 sequences, around a sixth observed once, and the top ten hold over 15%.

This clonotype originated in a woman aged 45 to 65 with Graves' hyperthyroidism that later progressed to Graves' ophthalmopathy. The rearrangement links TRBV19 to TRBJ2-5; perhaps TRBD1 as D (6 bases). The sample comprised blood. The DNA of the CDR3 is TGTGCCAGTAGTATTGGCAGGGGAGTCTTGGGAGAGACCCAGTACTTC. Translation: CASSIGRGVLGETQYF.